This T cell receptor (beta chain) was observed in a study of long-term antiretroviral therapy in people with HIV (dated by TCRdb to between 2021 and 2024). About the study as a whole: The earliest samples were collected approximately a decade before the 2015 WHO recommendation for immediate ART, a period when ART was typically delayed until CD4 counts fell. This retrospective serial study examined whether starting ART and sustained HIV suppression were associated with changes in the composition and diversity of the TRB repertoire in peripheral blood. From some 27 adults with confirmed HIV infection, the cohort provided approximately 210 cryopreserved PBMC samples, gathered serially across a mean of approximately six years (range 1-12). Eleven of the 30 participants with HIV were female. No cross-contamination during QIAcube processing was seen in test extractions of a monoclonal T-cell line run alongside 25 to 35 polyclonal samples.

Participants were included only if at least one PBMC sample before ART initiation and at least two post-ART samples were available. Treatment was received in the United States of America by all participants with HIV. Before DNA extraction, cryopreserved samples containing 1-10 million PBMC were thawed and washed. At the time of the earliest PBMC sample, participants with HIV were aged between 23 and 54 years. Per participant, PBMC samples came from 1-4 timepoints prior to ART initiation and 2-8 timepoints following ART initiation, for a median of 7 samples. Serial HIV viral load, CD4+ T-cell count, ART history and demographic data were obtained for every participant. Using a Qiagen kit on a QIAcube, genomic DNA was extracted from unsorted PBMC, with samples processed in batches of 12. Germline trimming: 3 bases from V, 1 base from J; junction bases outside gene matches: 6. Counted from cysteine to phenylalanine, this CDR3 has 17 amino acids. This entry keeps only the CDR3 DNA: 51 bases, framed from base 1. The CDR1 and CDR2 encoded by the germline V gene are MDHEN and SYDVKM.

The full study reports these points: Samples dated from the mid-2000s to the late 2010s, and the ART regimens used may be less effective than current ones. Inferences about post-ART repertoire changes are limited because no data were available on ART adherence, viral resistance or therapy changes. Narrower CDR3 length ranges were observed in HIV repertoires than in controls, and an antigen-experienced repertoire with only a slight naive shift after ART was suggested by the network structure. Starting ART was linked to a significant rise in TRB diversity, yet even after long-term ART the diversity remained significantly lower than in transplant donor controls. Since PBMC availability was limited, sequencing covered only the TCR beta chain, with no alpha chain pairing. At every time point, the repertoire was dominated by expanded TRB clones first identified before ART initiation, although this dominance fluctuated and, in many PLHIV, declined after ART. Unsorted PBMC were profiled instead of sorted CD4+ and CD8+ T cells because pre-ART samples had limited cell numbers.

The immunoSEQ hsTCRB v3.0 assay was used at survey level resolution to sequence the TRB variable region. The targeted TRB sequencing depth was about 40,000-50,000 T-cell genomes per sample. TRB libraries were pooled and sequenced on an Illumina MiSeq using a v3 150-cycle kit. The authors' pipeline ran thus. Repertoire analysis was performed in R inside a reproducible Nextflow workflow that covered QC, data transformation and analysis. Custom analyses were implemented in LymphoSeq2, an R package for AIRR-Seq data exploration. After excluding a handful of samples that yielded fewer than 5000 total TRB sequences, approximately 170 HIV repertoires remained for analysis. Among the roughly 190 retained HIV repertoires, 59 were collected before ART initiation and over 120 were collected after ART initiation. Repertoires were downsampled to 5000 TRB nucleotide sequences, with summary statistics averaged over 100 downsampling iterations. The analysis kept only TRB sequences whose CDR3 regions were at least seven amino acids long. Diversity was assessed using a clonality score derived from Shannon entropy and using the Gini coefficient. In the repertoire networks, any two of the top 5000 CDR3 amino acid sequences were connected whenever the two sequences differed by an edit distance of one. For TRB CDR3 amino acid sequences, antigen specificity groups and MHC restriction were predicted with GLIPH2. CDR3 amino acid sequences were matched against VDJdb and McPAS-TCR to flag known CMV, EBV, HIV or tissue antigen associations. Pre-ART, post-ART and control groups were compared with Wilcoxon signed-rank tests and Holm-Bonferroni correction. This is the immuneACCESS table as TCRdb keeps it, with only in-frame sequences that have V and J called. A part of the clones is gone; compared with another copy, unresolved V genes explain less than half, and the rest is unexplained. That table is the source of V, J and clone size, and D and trimming were worked out from the DNA. This sample gives 17,000 or so clones in total; around 90% of them show up just once. In total, the top ten clones hold about 8.9% of the sample.

Remarks on this clone: The specificity of this receptor is unknown. Nothing much larger sits one base from this clone, and base qualities are not available.

This sequence uses TRBV28 and TRBJ2-7, and 13 junctional nucleotides match TRBD2. The sequence was obtained from a man in his sixties with HIV. The specimen was unsorted PBMCs, collected 0.3 years after starting antiretroviral therapy. The sequence in DNA is TGTGCCAGCAGTTTGCCGGGACTAGCGGGGCGATCCTACGAGCAGTACTTC. Its protein reads: CASSLPGLAGRSYEQYF.